This TCR beta chain was retrieved from a study of beta chain features in type 1 diabetes. The study, taken as a whole, reports: HLA influence on TCRB rearrangement stayed unresolved here. Over-representation of high TCR-expressing cells was a possible consequence of cDNA sequencing.

Remarks on this clone: Its antigen is unidentified.

J lost 2 bases, V lost 3 bases, and 2 bases had no gene match. CDR1 LGHNA and CDR2 YNFKEQ come from the germline V gene. The CDR3 extends over 16 amino acids. Expressed TCRB transcripts were sequenced because the isolated RNA had all been reverse transcribed beforehand. Generated by immunoSEQ multiplex PCR, the TCRdb table keeps only in-frame clones and is missing some. The sample gives about 230,000 clones, more than 9% of which show up once; just under 0.035% is in the top ten. Around 100 mL of blood, on average, came from one heparinised draw per donor. The origin of this receptor is a woman younger than 30 in good health. The rearrangement joins TRBV4-2 to TRBJ2-5; 14 positions match TRBD2. Sequencing was carried out using naive CD4+ T cells from blood. CDR3 bases: TGTGCCAGCAGCCAGGGGACTAGCGGGGGACAAGAGACCCAGTACTTC. Its protein is CASSQGTSGGQETQYF.